The 5 T cell receptor beta chains below were found in one sample sequenced in a study of T cell responses to AZD1222 COVID-19 vaccine. Repertoires were generated with immunoSEQ multiplex PCR, while TCRdb's copy carries only in-frame clones and drops some. This sample has 34,000 or so clones, with roughly nine tenths found just once. Sequenced here: peripheral blood, sampled on day 0 of AZD1222 vaccination. These receptors all stem from an adult in good health.

The chain is built from TRBV14 and TRBJ2-3, with 7 bases fitting TRBD1. In germline, CDR1 is SGHDN, CDR2 FVKESK. CDR3 length equals 15 residues. The V gene end was trimmed by 4 bases and the J gene end by 8 bases; junction bases not matched to a gene: 12. The CDR3 DNA sequence: TGTGCCAGCAGCCGGGGGACAGAAGGGTCCAGTACGCAGTATTTT. Residues: CASSRGTEGSSTQYF.

This clone has only a few counts. This CDR3 is CASSRLAGVREQFF. For the CDR3, the DNA is TGTGCCAGCAGCCGACTAGCGGGAGTGCGGGAGCAGTTCTTC. The chain combines TRBV3-1 (or the pseudogene TRBV3-2) with TRBJ2-1; TRBD2 aligns across 12 bases. The CDR3 loop spans 14 amino acids. The germline V gene has CDR1 LGHDT and CDR2 YNNKEL (reference sequence). V lost 4 bases to trimming and J lost 10 bases; unmatched junction nucleotides: 5.

This chain connects TRBV6-5 to TRBJ1-4, with D possibly matching TRBD1 (5 bases). V was pared by 6 bases and J by 5 bases, with 13 bases between. The CDR3 totals 14 residues. The germline gives CDR1 MNHEY, CDR2 SVGAGI. In DNA, the CDR3 is TGTGCCAGCAGCCCGGACACAGCAAATGAAAAACTGTTTTTT. Its translation: CASSPDTANEKLFF.

This clone was picked up one time. The chain employs TRBV28 and TRBJ1-4, with TRBD1 as a possible D gene (5 bases). Germline V lookup: CDR1 MDHEN, CDR2 SYDVKM. This CDR3 contains 14 residues. Trimming pared 11 bases from V and 4 bases from J, leaving 17 bases between. In nucleotides, the CDR3 is TGTGCCTGCTCGGAGGGACTGTTTAATGAAAAACTGTTTTTT. It codes for CACSEGLFNEKLFF.

The chain employs TRBV4-1 and TRBJ2-5; 7 nucleotides agree with TRBD2. The length of the CDR3 is 16 residues. Per germline, CDR1 MGHRA and CDR2 YSYEKL. The V segment lost 4 bases and the J segment 1 base; nucleotides outside the gene matches: 9. CDR3 region: CASSPFLLAVQETQYF. The CDR3 DNA sequence: TGCGCCAGCAGCCCCTTCCTCCTAGCGGTCCAAGAGACCCAGTACTTC.